This TCR beta chain was profiled in a study of T cell responses to AZD1222 COVID-19 vaccine. Germline V gene data show CDR1 as SEHNR and CDR2 as FQNEAQ (reference sequence). The CDR3 loop spans 13 amino acids. V was clipped by 4 bases and J by 4 bases, with 10 bases between them. Overall study results and limits: Variant regions that are unmutated are reportedly the target of nearly half of spike-specific TCRs. Donor demographics were predominantly white British with a female majority; clonal diversity may be underestimated. The span of vaccine-associated CD4 TCRs extended across spike, with dominance at 160-218 and 743-854. Repertoire sampling happened only post peak T cell response.

On this clone: Its antigen is not identified.

The data were produced by immunoSEQ multiplex PCR, yet TCRdb's version contains in-frame clones alone and is incomplete. The table records around 100,000 clones, about 83% of them present only once. The receptor's source is an adult in good health. The sequenced sample was peripheral blood, obtained on day 0 of AZD1222 vaccination. This chain links TRBV7-9 with TRBJ2-5, with a possible D match to TRBD1 (5 bases). In DNA, the CDR3 is TGTGCCAGCAGCTCAGGGATGGGAGAGACCCAGTACTTC. Protein sequence: CASSSGMGETQYF.